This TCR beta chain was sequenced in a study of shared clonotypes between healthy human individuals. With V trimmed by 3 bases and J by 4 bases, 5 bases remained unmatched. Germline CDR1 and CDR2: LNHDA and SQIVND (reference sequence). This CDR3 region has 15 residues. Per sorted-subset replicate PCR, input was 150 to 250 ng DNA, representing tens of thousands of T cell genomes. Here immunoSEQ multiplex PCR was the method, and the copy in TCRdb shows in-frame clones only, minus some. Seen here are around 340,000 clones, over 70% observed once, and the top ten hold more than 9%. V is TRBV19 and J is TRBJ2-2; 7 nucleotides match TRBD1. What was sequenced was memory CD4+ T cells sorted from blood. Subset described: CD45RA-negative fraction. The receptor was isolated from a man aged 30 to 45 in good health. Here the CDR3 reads CASSILRGLTGELFF. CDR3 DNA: TGTGCCAGTAGTATCTTGAGGGGGCTCACCGGGGAGCTGTTTTTT.